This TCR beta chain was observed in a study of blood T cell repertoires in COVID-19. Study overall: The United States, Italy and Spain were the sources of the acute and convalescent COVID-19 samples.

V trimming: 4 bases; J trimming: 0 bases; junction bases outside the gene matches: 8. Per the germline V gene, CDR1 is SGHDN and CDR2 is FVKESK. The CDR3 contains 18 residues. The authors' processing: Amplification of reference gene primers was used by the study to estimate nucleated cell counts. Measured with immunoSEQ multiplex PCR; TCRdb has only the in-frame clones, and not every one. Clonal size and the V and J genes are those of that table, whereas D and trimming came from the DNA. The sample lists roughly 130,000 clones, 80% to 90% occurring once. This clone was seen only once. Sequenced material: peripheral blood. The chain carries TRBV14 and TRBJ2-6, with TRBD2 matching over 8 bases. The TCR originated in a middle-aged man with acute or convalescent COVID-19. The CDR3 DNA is TGTGCCAGCAGCCCCCGGGAGGGACTCGTCTCTGGGGCCAACGTCCTGACTTTC. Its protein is CASSPREGLVSGANVLTF.